Detailed here is one T cell receptor (beta chain). This specimen comes from a study of control samples from healthy donors and cancer patients. The repertoire was sequenced with immunoSEQ multiplex PCR; TCRdb's copy has only in-frame clones and lacks some. This table holds 40,000 or so clones, around 93% found once. Material: PBMCs. The receptor's source is a woman in her 40s with head and neck cancer.

The CDR3 coding sequence is TGTGCCTGGAGTGCTCGGGGGTTAACGACAGATACGCAGTATTTT. Its translation: CAWSARGLTTDTQYF. The chain couples TRBV30 to TRBJ2-3, with D possibly matching TRBD2 (6 bases). Deletions cut 1 base from V and 3 bases from J, with 14 bases between. The germline V gene has CDR1 GTSNPN and CDR2 SVGIG (reference sequence). This CDR3 contains 15 residues.